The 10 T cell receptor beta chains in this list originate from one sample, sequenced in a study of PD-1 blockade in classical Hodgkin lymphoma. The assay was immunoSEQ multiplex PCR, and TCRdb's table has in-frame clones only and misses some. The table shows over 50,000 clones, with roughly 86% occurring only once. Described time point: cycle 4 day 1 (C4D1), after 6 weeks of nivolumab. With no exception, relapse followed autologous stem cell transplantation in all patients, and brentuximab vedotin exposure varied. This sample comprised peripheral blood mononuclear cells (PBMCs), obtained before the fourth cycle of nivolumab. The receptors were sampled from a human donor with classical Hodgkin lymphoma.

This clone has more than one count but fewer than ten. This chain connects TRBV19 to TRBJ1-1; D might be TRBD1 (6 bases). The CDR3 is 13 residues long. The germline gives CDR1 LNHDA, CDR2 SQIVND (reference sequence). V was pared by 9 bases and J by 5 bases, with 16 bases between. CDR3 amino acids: CASMDSGGTEAFF. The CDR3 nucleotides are TGTGCCAGCATGGACAGTGGAGGGACTGAAGCTTTCTTT.

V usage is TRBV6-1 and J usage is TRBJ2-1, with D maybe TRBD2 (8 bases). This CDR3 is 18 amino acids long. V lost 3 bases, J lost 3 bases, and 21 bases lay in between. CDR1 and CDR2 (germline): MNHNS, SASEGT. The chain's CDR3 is CASSDPSGGTVYYNEQFF. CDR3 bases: TGTGCCAGCAGTGACCCTTCGGGGGGGACAGTATACTACAATGAGCAGTTCTTC.

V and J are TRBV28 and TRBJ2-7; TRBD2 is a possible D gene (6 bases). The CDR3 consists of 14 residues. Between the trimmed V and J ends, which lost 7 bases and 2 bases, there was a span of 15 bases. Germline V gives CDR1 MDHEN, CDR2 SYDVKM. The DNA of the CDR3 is TGTGCCAGCAAGGAGGGGCGCCCCCCCTACGAGCAGTACTTC. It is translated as CASKEGRPPYEQYF.

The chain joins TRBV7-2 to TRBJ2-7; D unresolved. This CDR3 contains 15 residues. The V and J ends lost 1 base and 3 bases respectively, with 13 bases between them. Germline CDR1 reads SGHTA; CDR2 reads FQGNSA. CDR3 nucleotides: TGTGCCAGCAGCTTAGGGTTTAGTGCCGACTACGAGCAGTACTTC. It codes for CASSLGFSADYEQYF.

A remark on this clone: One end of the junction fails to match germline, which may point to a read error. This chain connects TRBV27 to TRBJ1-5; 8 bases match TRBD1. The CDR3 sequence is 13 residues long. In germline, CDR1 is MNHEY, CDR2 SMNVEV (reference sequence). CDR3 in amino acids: CASSFSGQGPEEF. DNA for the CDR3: TGTGCCAGCAGTTTCTCCGGACAGGGCCCCGAGGAATTT.

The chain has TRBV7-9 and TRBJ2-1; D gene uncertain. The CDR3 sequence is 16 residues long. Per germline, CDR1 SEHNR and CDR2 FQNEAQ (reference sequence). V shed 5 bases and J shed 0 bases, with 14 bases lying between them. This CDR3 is CASSPVTEASYNEQFF. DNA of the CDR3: TGTGCCAGCAGCCCAGTGACTGAGGCCTCCTACAATGAGCAGTTCTTC. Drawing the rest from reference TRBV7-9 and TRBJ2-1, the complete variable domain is DTGVSQNPRHKITKRGQNVTFRCDPISEHNRLYWYRQTLGQGPEFLTYFQNEAQLEKSRLLSDRFSAERPKGSFSTLEIQRTEQGDSAMYLCASSPVTEASYNEQFFGPGTRLTVL.

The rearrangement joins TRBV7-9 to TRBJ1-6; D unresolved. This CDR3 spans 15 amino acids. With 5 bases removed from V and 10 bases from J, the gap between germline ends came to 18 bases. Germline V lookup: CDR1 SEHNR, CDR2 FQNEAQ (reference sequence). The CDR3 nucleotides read TGTGCCAGCAGCCCCTCCCCGGGGATGGACTCACCCCTCCACTTT. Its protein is CASSPSPGMDSPLHF.

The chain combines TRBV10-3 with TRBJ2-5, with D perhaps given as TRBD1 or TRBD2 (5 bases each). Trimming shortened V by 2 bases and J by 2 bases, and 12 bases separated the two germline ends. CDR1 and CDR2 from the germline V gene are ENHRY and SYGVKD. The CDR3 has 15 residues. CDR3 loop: CAISEGGAAQETQYF. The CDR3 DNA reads TGTGCCATCAGTGAGGGGGGAGCGGCACAAGAGACCCAGTACTTC.

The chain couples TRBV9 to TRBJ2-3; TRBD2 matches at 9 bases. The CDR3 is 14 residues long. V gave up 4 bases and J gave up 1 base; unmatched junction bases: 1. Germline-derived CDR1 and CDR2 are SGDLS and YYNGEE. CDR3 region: CASSWTSGTDTQYF. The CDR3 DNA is TGTGCCAGCAGCTGGACTAGCGGCACAGATACGCAGTATTTT. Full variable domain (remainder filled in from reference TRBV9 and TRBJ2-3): DSGVTQTPKHLITATGQRVTLRCSPRSGDLSVYWYQQSLDQGLQFLIQYYNGEERAKGNILERFSAQQFPDLHSELNLSSLELGDSALYFCASSWTSGTDTQYFGPGTRLTVL.

The CDR3 loop reads CASSLGLAGGETQYF. The CDR3 DNA follows: TGTGCCAGCAGCTTAGGACTAGCAGGTGGAGAGACCCAGTACTTC. This rearrangement joins TRBV7-9 to TRBJ2-5; 7 nucleotides line up with TRBD2. The length of the CDR3 is 15 residues. Trimming at V came to 1 base and at J to 4 bases, leaving 6 bases not matched to a gene. The V gene's germline CDR1 is SEHNR and CDR2 FQNEAQ (reference sequence).